This entry is about one T cell receptor beta chain. The V end was cut by 6 bases, the J end by 3 bases, with 12 bases between. Germline V CDR1 and CDR2: KGHSH, LQKENI. The CDR3 is 13 residues long. The data were taken from a study of blood T cell repertoires in COVID-19. At the level of the study: The cDNA or gDNA used as material had been derived from T cells, B-cell-depleted T cells, or PBMCs.

Libraries were prepared by immunoSEQ multiplex PCR; TCRdb keeps only in-frame clonotypes and omits some of them. The table shows some 170,000 clones, with roughly 84% occurring only once. The sequenced sample consisted of PBMCs or T cells enriched from blood (not recorded which). The rearrangement uses TRBV18 and TRBJ2-7; no clear D. The clonotype originates from a man aged 45-60 years who had recovered from COVID-19. Here the CDR3 DNA reads TGTGCCAGCTCCTTTGGCTTTAACTACGAGCAGTACTTC. Translation gives CASSFGFNYEQYF.